Following are 26 T cell receptor beta chains from one sample sequenced in a study of T cells in Graves' hyperthyroidism and ophthalmopathy. Using RNA transcripts as the source, TCR beta CDR3 regions were amplified. Researchers ran a first-round RT-PCR on the TCR CDR3 using the HTBI primer set. TCRdb reprocessed the multiplex PCR reads via MiXCR and lists one record per CDR3 protein. The sample lists approximately 710,000 distinct CDR3 sequences; 15% to 20% were seen once. Sequencing was performed on blood. The receptor set was obtained from a man aged 50 to 59 with Graves' hyperthyroidism.

The chain couples TRBV7-9 to TRBJ2-1, with 8 bases that match TRBD2. The ends lost 1 base at V and 8 bases at J; junction bases unmatched: 10. The V gene's germline CDR1 is SEHNR and CDR2 FQNEAQ (reference sequence). The CDR3 contains 16 residues. In DNA, the CDR3 is TGTGCCAGCAGCTTAGAACTAGCGGCCCCCGGGGATGAGCAGTTCTTC. Residues: CASSLELAAPGDEQFF.

Ten or more counts support this clonotype. The chain recombines TRBV2 with TRBJ1-2; D is unclear. CDR1 and CDR2 (germline): SNHLY, FYNNEI. Trimming removed 8 bases from V and 6 bases from J, with 13 bases in between. The CDR3 has 12 residues. The CDR3 nucleotides read TGTGCCAGCCGCGGACGGCTCAATGGCTACACCTTC. This translates into CASRGRLNGYTF. The whole variable domain, remainder taken from reference TRBV2 and TRBJ1-2, is EPEVTQTPSHQVTQMGQEVILRCVPISNHLYFYWYRQILGQKVEFLVSFYNNEISEKSEIFDDQFSVERPDGSNFTLKIRSTKLEDSAMYFCASRGRLNGYTFGSGTRLTVV.

V usage is TRBV28 and J usage is TRBJ2-1, with 14 positions matching TRBD2. This CDR3 is built from 16 residues. V shed 5 bases, J shed 6 bases, and the junction held 6 bases outside the gene matches. CDR1 is MDHEN and CDR2 is SYDVKM in the germline V gene. The CDR3 DNA reads as TGTGCCAGCAGTCTGTTGACTAGCGGGAGGGTCAATGAGCAGTTCTTC. This translates into CASSLLTSGRVNEQFF. The entire variable domain, with the rest obtained from reference TRBV28 and TRBJ2-1, is as follows: DVKVTQSSRYLVKRTGEKVFLECVQDMDHENMFWYRQDPGLGLRLIYFSYDVKMKEKGDIPEGYSVSREKKERFSLILESASTNQTSMYLCASSLLTSGRVNEQFFGPGTRLTVL.

The table lists this clonotype with a few counts. The rearrangement uses TRBV4-1 and TRBJ1-1; D not resolved. The germline V and J ends were trimmed by 1 base and 1 base, with 7 bases remaining between them. Germline V CDR1 and CDR2: MGHRA, YSYEKL. The CDR3 runs 14 residues. Here the CDR3 DNA reads TGCGCCAGCAGCCAAGTTTCCCAGAACACTGAAGCTTTCTTT. Protein: CASSQVSQNTEAFF.

This clonotype was seen many times. This CDR3 reads CASSLLGQGPDTQYF. In DNA form, the CDR3 reads TGTGCCAGCAGCTTATTAGGACAGGGTCCAGATACGCAGTATTTT. V and J are TRBV7-2 and TRBJ2-3; 8 bases agree with TRBD1. The J segment lost 4 bases and the V segment lost 2 bases, leaving 5 bases of the junction unmatched. Germline lookup yields CDR1 SGHTA and CDR2 FQGNSA. The CDR3 extends over 15 amino acids.

This clonotype was seen a handful of times. The chain has TRBV7-2 and TRBJ1-6, with D unresolved. The CDR3 runs to 12 residues. Germline assignment: CDR1 SGHTA and CDR2 FQGNSA. Trimming pared 3 bases from V and 7 bases from J, leaving 4 bases between. CDR3 bases: TGTGCCAGCAGCTTTGAAAATTCACCCCTCCACTTT. Protein: CASSFENSPLHF.

This clonotype has a count of ten or more. The chain joins TRBV28 to TRBJ2-1; no definite D call. V was trimmed by 3 bases and J by 0 bases, leaving 12 bases between them. The germline gives CDR1 MDHEN, CDR2 SYDVKM. This CDR3 comprises 16 residues. The CDR3 bases are TGTGCCAGCAGTTTCTCCAGACTGAACTCCTACAATGAGCAGTTCTTC. As protein: CASSFSRLNSYNEQFF. Variable domain in full (rest from reference TRBV28 and TRBJ2-1): DVKVTQSSRYLVKRTGEKVFLECVQDMDHENMFWYRQDPGLGLRLIYFSYDVKMKEKGDIPEGYSVSREKKERFSLILESASTNQTSMYLCASSFSRLNSYNEQFFGPGTRLTVL.

At least ten counts were recorded for this clonotype. The chain employs TRBV18 and TRBJ1-1, with D possibly TRBD1 on 6 matching bases. The CDR3 loop spans 13 amino acids. Germline CDR1 and CDR2: KGHSH and LQKENI. Trimming removed 9 bases at V and 2 bases at J, with 13 bases between. CDR3 amino acids: CASNDRSNTEAFF. CDR3 in DNA: TGTGCCAGTAACGACAGGTCTAACACTGAAGCTTTCTTT.

Ten or more counts support this clonotype. This sequence joins TRBV12-3 or TRBV12-4 and TRBJ2-1; 7 bases agree with TRBD1. Trimming removed 5 bases from V and 3 bases from J; junction bases left unmatched: 7. This CDR3 spans 15 amino acids. The CDR3 sequence is CASSVNRGLYNEQFF. CDR3 sequence (DNA): TGTGCCAGCAGTGTTAACAGGGGCCTCTACAATGAGCAGTTCTTC.

This rearrangement joins TRBV7-9 to TRBJ1-2; tentative D call: TRBD1 (5 bases). Trimming removed 4 bases at V and 7 bases at J, with 22 bases between. Germline assignment: CDR1 SEHNR and CDR2 FQNEAQ (reference sequence). CDR3 size: 16 residues. The CDR3 is CASSWGSVRLIGGYTF. CDR3 nucleotides: TGTGCCAGCAGCTGGGGCAGTGTAAGACTAATCGGTGGCTACACCTTC.

In its sample, this clonotype was seen many times. The V call is TRBV28, the J call TRBJ2-3; 10 bases agree with TRBD2. The CDR3 totals 15 residues. CDR1 and CDR2 from the germline V gene are MDHEN and SYDVKM. V lost 2 bases, J lost 4 bases, and 3 bases stayed unmatched. The CDR3 reads CASSLVGTSADTQYF. CDR3 in DNA: TGTGCCAGCAGTTTAGTCGGGACTAGCGCAGATACGCAGTATTTT.

The chain is built from TRBV28 and TRBJ1-1; 7 nucleotides align to TRBD1. This CDR3 comprises 16 residues. V lost 7 bases and J lost 4; bases outside the gene matches: 15. Germline CDR1 MDHEN, CDR2 SYDVKM. CDR3 nucleotide sequence: TGTGCCAGCACCGAAATAACCAAGGGGGCGCGCACTGAAGCTTTCTTT. It codes for CASTEITKGARTEAFF.

V usage is TRBV7-2 and J usage is TRBJ2-7; a possible D gene is TRBD2 (6 bases). The CDR3 runs 15 residues. Germline V gives CDR1 SGHTA, CDR2 FQGNSA. Deletions cut 2 bases from V and 3 bases from J, with 14 bases between. The CDR3 protein is CASSLSPAGNYEQYF. CDR3 nucleotide sequence: TGTGCCAGCAGCTTAAGTCCGGCGGGAAACTACGAGCAGTACTTC. The whole variable domain, filled in from reference TRBV7-2 and TRBJ2-7, reads GAGVSQSPSNKVTEKGKDVELRCDPISGHTALYWYRQSLGQGLEFLIYFQGNSAPDKSGLPSDRFSAERTGGSVSTLTIQRTQQEDSAVYLCASSLSPAGNYEQYFGPGTRLTVT.

To note about this clonotype: A much larger clone differs from this one at a single base, so this may be a read error. The CDR3 coding sequence is TGTGCCAGCAGCTGGGACTACTTGATCTACGAGCAGTACTTC. It encodes CASSWDYLIYEQYF. The V call is TRBV11-1, the J call TRBJ2-7; the match to TRBD2 covers 7 bases. This CDR3 has 14 residues. The V gene end was trimmed by 4 bases and the J gene end by 3 bases; junction bases not matched to a gene: 6. Looked up from germline, CDR1 is SGHAT and CDR2 is FQDESV (reference sequence).

The CDR3 DNA is TGCGCCAGCAGCCGAGAACTCAGCTATGGCTACACCTTC. Protein sequence: CASSRELSYGYTF. The chain is built from TRBV4-1 and TRBJ1-2; D not resolved. Germline CDR1 is MGHRA and CDR2 is YSYEKL. This CDR3 is built from 13 residues. Trimming shortened V by 4 bases and J by 4 bases, and 10 bases separated the two germline ends.

This clonotype was seen ten or more times. The genes are TRBV18 and TRBJ1-4; D call uncertain. The V and J ends lost 0 bases and 4 bases respectively, with 6 bases between them. The CDR3 is 14 amino acids. Germline loops: CDR1 KGHSH, CDR2 LQKENI. The CDR3: CASSPPSLNEKLFF. DNA for the CDR3: TGTGCCAGCTCACCACCCTCACTTAATGAAAAACTGTTTTTT.

This clonotype has more than one count but fewer than ten. The chain has TRBV20-1 and TRBJ1-2; a possible D gene is TRBD1 (5 bases). The CDR3 extends over 14 amino acids. Per germline, CDR1 DFQATT and CDR2 SNEGSKA (reference sequence). The V end lost 2 bases, the J end lost 7 bases, and 17 bases lay between the germline ends. As DNA, the CDR3 is TGCAGTGCTAGACCAGACAGAGTCTGGTCTGGCTACACCTTC. Translating it yields CSARPDRVWSGYTF.

The J gene is TRBJ2-1, the V gene TRBV11-2; D perhaps matches TRBD2 (5 bases). Germline loops: CDR1 SGHAT, CDR2 FQNNGV. Between the trimmed V and J ends, which lost 5 bases and 3 bases, there was a span of 14 bases. The CDR3 spans 15 residues. Written as DNA, the CDR3 is TGTGCCAGCAGCCCCCAAGGAGGAGGCTACAATGAGCAGTTCTTC. It translates to CASSPQGGGYNEQFF.

The sample holds many counts of this clonotype. This chain joins TRBV3-1 and TRBJ2-5, with D perhaps matching TRBD2 (6 bases). CDR3 length equals 19 residues. Germline assignment: CDR1 LGHDT and CDR2 YNNKEL (reference sequence). V lost 0 bases and J 0 bases, leaving 20 bases between the germline ends. In nucleotides, the CDR3 is TGTGCCAGCAGCCAAGATGGAGGGCCTCGAGATCCGTACCAAGAGACCCAGTACTTC. Encoded protein: CASSQDGGPRDPYQETQYF.

This sequence joins TRBV7-8 and TRBJ2-1; TRBD2 matches at 10 bases. The CDR3 spans 15 residues. V shed 4 bases, J shed 3 bases, and the junction held 3 bases outside the gene matches. The germline V gene has CDR1 SGHVS and CDR2 FQNEAQ. This chain's CDR3 is CASSWGTSVYNEQFF. The CDR3 nucleotides are TGTGCCAGCAGCTGGGGGACTAGCGTCTACAATGAGCAGTTCTTC. The complete variable domain, with remaining parts taken from reference TRBV7-8 and TRBJ2-1, reads GAGVSQSPRYKVAKRGQDVALRCDPISGHVSLFWYQQALGQGPEFLTYFQNEAQLDKSGLPSDRFFAERPEGSVSTLKIQRTQQEDSAVYLCASSWGTSVYNEQFFGPGTRLTVL.

This clonotype has a handful of counts. The CDR3 DNA reads as TGCAGTGCCACTAGCGGGATTTCCGAGCAGTACTTC. Its translation: CSATSGISEQYF. The chain is built from TRBV20-1 and TRBJ2-7; 10 bases align to TRBD2. CDR3 size: 12 residues. From germline, CDR1 is DFQATT and CDR2 SNEGSKA (reference sequence). V trimming: 6 bases; J trimming: 6 bases; junction bases outside the gene matches: 5.

This chain connects TRBV27 to TRBJ2-7, with unresolved D. CDR1 is MNHEY, CDR2 SMNVEV, per germline (reference sequence). V was clipped by 5 bases and J by 2 bases, with 13 bases between them. CDR3 size: 14 residues. The CDR3 protein is CASSPNTQAYEQYF. The CDR3 coding sequence is TGTGCCAGCAGTCCAAATACTCAGGCCTACGAGCAGTACTTC.

This clonotype was counted at least ten times. The rearrangement joins TRBV27 to TRBJ2-7; 12 positions agree with TRBD2. The V gene end was trimmed by 6 bases and the J gene end by 4 bases; junction bases not matched to a gene: 7. The CDR3 loop spans 15 amino acids. Germline V gene sequence: CDR1 MNHEY, CDR2 SMNVEV (reference sequence). The CDR3 sequence: CASRQTSGRSYEQYF. As DNA, the CDR3 is TGTGCCAGCAGACAGACTAGCGGGAGATCATACGAGCAGTACTTC.

This clonotype was recorded a few times. The chain combines TRBV28 with TRBJ2-3; D unclear. This CDR3 is built from 14 residues. Germline CDR1 reads MDHEN; CDR2 reads SYDVKM. Trimming pared 2 bases from V and 2 bases from J, leaving 8 bases between. The CDR3 reads CASSLDKYTDTQYF. The CDR3 DNA reads TGTGCCAGCAGTTTAGACAAATACACAGATACGCAGTATTTT.

In its sample, this clonotype was seen many times. This sequence joins TRBV28 and TRBJ2-7, with a possible D match to TRBD1 (6 bases). V lost 9 bases and J 4 bases, leaving 19 bases between the germline ends. This CDR3 is built from 14 residues. CDR1 is MDHEN and CDR2 is SYDVKM in the germline V gene. This CDR3 is CASFGAGTKYEQYF. The CDR3 DNA is TGTGCCAGTTTTGGGGCAGGGACAAAATACGAGCAGTACTTC.

This clonotype was counted ten times or more. The V call is TRBV7-8, the J call TRBJ2-5; 11 bases agree with TRBD2. CDR1 and CDR2 (germline): SGHVS, FQNEAQ. There are 18 residues in the CDR3. The junction had 14 bases not matched to a gene; V was cut back by 4 bases and J by 4 bases. CDR3 region: CASSSRLAGLRLRETQYF. The CDR3 DNA reads TGTGCCAGCAGCTCCCGACTAGCGGGACTCCGGTTAAGAGAGACCCAGTACTTC.